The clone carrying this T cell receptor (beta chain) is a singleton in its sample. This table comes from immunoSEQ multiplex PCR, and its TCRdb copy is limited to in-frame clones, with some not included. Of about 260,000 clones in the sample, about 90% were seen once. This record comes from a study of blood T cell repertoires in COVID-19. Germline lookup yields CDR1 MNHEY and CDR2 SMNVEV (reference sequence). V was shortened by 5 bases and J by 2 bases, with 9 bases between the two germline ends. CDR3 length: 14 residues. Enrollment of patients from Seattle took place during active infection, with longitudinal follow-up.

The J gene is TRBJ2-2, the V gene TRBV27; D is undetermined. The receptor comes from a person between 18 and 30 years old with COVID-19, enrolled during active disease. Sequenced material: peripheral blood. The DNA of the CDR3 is TGTGCCAGCAGTCTGGAGTTAAACACCGGGGAGCTGTTTTTT. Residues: CASSLELNTGELFF.